These T cell receptor beta chains were read from a single sample in a study of vaccination and CD4 T cells after COVID-19. TCRdb processed the PCR reads anew with MiXCR; each CDR3 protein has one entry. Among about 16,000 distinct CDR3 sequences listed, 52% were seen once. Antigen specificity for these receptors is unknown. The sample taken for sequencing was CD4+ T cells from blood, cultured in vitro. The source is a human donor who had recovered from COVID-19. Each CDR3 is given with its conserved first and last residue. Each record gives: clone size, V gene, J gene, CDR3 length, D gene, CDR3 DNA, CDR3 protein. D genes are given only for firm matches. A clone size is listed for some rows: how often the clone was seen (once, few, many), or a class if it is expanded.

>.|TRBV12-3/TRBV12-4|TRBJ1-1|13|.
TGTGCCAGCAGATTCACAGGAAACACTGAAGCTTTCTTT
CASRFTGNTEAFF
>.|TRBV20-1|TRBJ1-2|14|.
TGCAGTGCTAGTGTCGGACAGCCTAACTATGGCTACACCTTC
CSASVGQPNYGYTF
>once|TRBV19|TRBJ1-4|13|TRBD1
TGTGCCAGTAAAGGGACAGGGGATCCAAAACTGTTTTTT
CASKGTGDPKLFF
>few|TRBV6-1|TRBJ1-2|12|.
TGTGCCAGCAGCTCCGGGAACTATGGCTACACCTTC
CASSSGNYGYTF
>.|TRBV10-3|TRBJ2-5|16|.
TGTGCCATCAGTGAGTCGAAGGCCCGGGGGCCAGAGTCCCAGTACTTC
CAISESKARGPESQYF
>.|TRBV30|TRBJ2-6|17|.
TGTGCCTGGAGTGGGGGGGCGTTACTAACTGGGGCCAACGTCCTGACTTTC
CAWSGGALLTGANVLTF
>once|TRBV6-5|TRBJ2-5|15|.
TGTGCCAGCAGTTACTCGACCGGGGTGATGAAGACCCAGTACTTC
CASSYSTGVMKTQYF
>.|TRBV20-1|TRBJ1-1|12|.
TGCAGTGCAAAGGGGCCAGGATTCGAGGCTTTCTTT
CSAKGPGFEAFF
>.|TRBV19|TRBJ1-1|14|TRBD1
TGTGCCAGTAGTATGACAGGGGGACACACTGAAGCTTTCTTT
CASSMTGGHTEAFF
>.|TRBV6-2/TRBV6-3|TRBJ2-3|15|.
TGTGCCAGCAGCTACGAGGCGGGAAGCACAGATACGCAGTATTTT
CASSYEAGSTDTQYF
>.|TRBV7-2|TRBJ2-3|17|TRBD2
TGTGCCAGCAGCTTAGCCCCCCTAGCGGGAAATACAGATACGCAGTATTTT
CASSLAPLAGNTDTQYF
>few|TRBV6-1|TRBJ1-3|14|.
TGTGCCAGCTCGGACAGATACTCTGGAAACACCATATATTTT
CASSDRYSGNTIYF
>.|TRBV7-9|TRBJ1-1|16|TRBD1
TGTGCCAGCAGCTTAAGGCCCGGGACAGAGAACACTGAAGCTTTCTTT
CASSLRPGTENTEAFF
>once|TRBV29-1|TRBJ2-3|14|TRBD2
TGCAGCGTTGAGGGACTAGCGGGATCCGATACGCAGTATTTT
CSVEGLAGSDTQYF
>.|TRBV20-1|TRBJ1-1|12|.
TGCAGTGCTAAGGGAGGGAGCACTGAAGCTTTCTTT
CSAKGGSTEAFF
>few|TRBV27|TRBJ2-3|15|TRBD2
TGTGCCAGCAGTTCCCGGACTAGCGGGACAGATACGCAGTATTTT
CASSSRTSGTDTQYF
>few|TRBV20-1|TRBJ2-3|14|TRBD1
TGCAGTGCTATGATGACAGGGCGTGGGGATACGCAGTATTTT
CSAMMTGRGDTQYF
>.|TRBV4-2|TRBJ1-3|18|TRBD1
TGTGCCAGCAGCCAACGGGACAGGGGAGTAGGCTCTGGAAACACCATATATTTT
CASSQRDRGVGSGNTIYF
>few|TRBV2|TRBJ2-5|17|TRBD1
TGTGCCAGCAGTCTACTGCCAGGGACAGGGGGTCAAGAGACCCAGTACTTC
CASSLLPGTGGQETQYF
>.|TRBV21-1|TRBJ2-7|17|.
TGTGCCAGCAGCAAAGAGGCTCGGGACAGAGGGTGCTACGAGCAGTACTTC
CASSKEARDRGCYEQYF
>.|TRBV28|TRBJ1-5|14|.
TGTGCCAGCAGTATTAACAGGGGCAATCAGCCCCAGCATTTT
CASSINRGNQPQHF
>.|TRBV30|TRBJ1-1|14|TRBD1
TGTGCCTGGTCCGACAGGGGGTTGAACACTGAAGCTTTCTTT
CAWSDRGLNTEAFF
>.|TRBV9|TRBJ2-3|15|.
TGTGCCAGCAGCGTAGGAGAACACTGGGAAGATACGCAGTATTTT
CASSVGEHWEDTQYF
>.|TRBV7-2|TRBJ2-7|15|.
TGTGCCAGCAGCTTGGGAAGCGGAACGTACGCCGAGCAGTACTTC
CASSLGSGTYAEQYF
>.|TRBV15|TRBJ1-2|14|.
TGTGCCACCAGCTTAAATACTGGGGCTGGGGGCTACACCTTC
CATSLNTGAGGYTF
>.|TRBV7-2|TRBJ2-7|16|.
TGTGCCAGCAGCCGGGTGGGGGGTCTGAGCTCCTACGAGCAGTACTTC
CASSRVGGLSSYEQYF
>.|TRBV7-2|TRBJ2-5|15|.
TGTGCCAGCAGCTCGATACCGATAGGGGTGAAGACCCAGTACTTC
CASSSIPIGVKTQYF